This TCR beta chain comes out of a study of T cells expressing NK-cell markers. Germline V gene lookup returns CDR1 DFQATT and CDR2 SNEGSKA (reference sequence). The CDR3 extends over 15 amino acids. Following a re-call of the 5' RACE reads, TCRdb has one entry per CDR3 protein and lacks DNA. The table lists 130,000 to 150,000 distinct CDR3 sequences. Study-level findings and limits: Four donors showed these clonotypes also leading the CD3+CD56-NKG2C+ fraction.

Concerning this clonotype: Its target is not known.

The specimen was blood T cells: a sorted CD56 or NKG2C T cell subset, CD4+ or CD8+ T cells, or bulk PBMC T cells (not recorded which). The V call is TRBV20-1, the J call TRBJ2-7; the D call from TCRdb, TRBD2, cannot be confirmed without DNA. This TCR came from a man aged 18-30 years in good health. CDR3 loop: CSARPIAGATYEQYF.